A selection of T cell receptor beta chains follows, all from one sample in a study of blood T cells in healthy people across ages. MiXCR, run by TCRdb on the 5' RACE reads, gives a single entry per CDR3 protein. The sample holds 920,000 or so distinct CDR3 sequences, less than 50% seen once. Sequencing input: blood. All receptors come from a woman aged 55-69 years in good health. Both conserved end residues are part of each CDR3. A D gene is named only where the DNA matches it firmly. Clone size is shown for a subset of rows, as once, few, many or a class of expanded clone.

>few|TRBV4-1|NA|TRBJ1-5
CASSQGMGSNQPQHF
TGCGCCAGCAGCCAAGGGATGGGTAGCAATCAGCCCCAGCATTTT
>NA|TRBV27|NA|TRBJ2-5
CASSSSSYGQYF
TGTGCCAGCAGTTCGAGCTCCTACGGGCAGTACTTC
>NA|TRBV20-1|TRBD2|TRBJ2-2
CSARAETSGSWTGELFF
TGCAGTGCTAGAGCAGAGACTAGCGGGAGCTGGACCGGGGAGCTGTTTTTT
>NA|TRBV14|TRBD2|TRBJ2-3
CASRGGGSIGTQYF
TGTGCCAGCCGAGGCGGGGGTAGCATAGGTACGCAGTATTTT
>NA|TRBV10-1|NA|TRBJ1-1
CASSAKAGNTEAFF
TGCGCCAGCAGTGCGAAAGCCGGGAACACTGAAGCTTTCTTT
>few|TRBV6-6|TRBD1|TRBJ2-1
CASSTVGTATVNEQFF
TGTGCCAGCAGTACCGTGGGGACAGCTACCGTCAATGAGCAGTTCTTC
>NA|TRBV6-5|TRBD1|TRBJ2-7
CASSWTGETYEQYF
TGTGCCAGCAGTTGGACAGGGGAAACCTACGAGCAGTACTTC
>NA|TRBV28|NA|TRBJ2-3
CASSSGGSGSTDTQYF
TGTGCCAGCAGTTCCGGAGGAAGCGGGAGCACAGATACGCAGTATTTT
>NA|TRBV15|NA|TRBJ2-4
CATGRGRGAKNIQYF
TGTGCCACCGGCAGAGGCAGGGGAGCCAAAAACATTCAGTACTTC
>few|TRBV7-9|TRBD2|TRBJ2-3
CASSTGLAGAIDTQYF
TGTGCCAGCAGCACCGGACTAGCGGGAGCCATAGATACGCAGTATTTT
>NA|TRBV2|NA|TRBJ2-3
CASRGWDSFFPDTQYF
TGTGCCAGCAGGGGGTGGGACTCCTTTTTCCCAGATACGCAGTATTTT
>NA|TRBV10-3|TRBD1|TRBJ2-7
CAISESGQGAREQYF
TGTGCCATCAGTGAGTCGGGGCAGGGGGCGCGGGAGCAGTACTTC
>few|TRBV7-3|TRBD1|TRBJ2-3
CASSPPTGSADTQYF
TGTGCCAGCAGCCCCCCGACAGGGTCGGCAGATACGCAGTATTTT
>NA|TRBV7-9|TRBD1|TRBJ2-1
CASRGQRTGSGNEQFF
TGTGCCAGCAGGGGACAGCGGACAGGGAGTGGGAATGAGCAGTTCTTC
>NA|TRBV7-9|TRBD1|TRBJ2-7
CASSFSTGGNEQYF
TGTGCCAGCAGCTTCTCGACAGGGGGCAACGAGCAGTACTTC
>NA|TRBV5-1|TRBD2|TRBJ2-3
CASSGGRAGDTQYF
TGCGCCAGCAGCGGCGGGAGGGCCGGAGATACGCAGTATTTT
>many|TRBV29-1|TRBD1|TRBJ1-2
CSVGQSDGYTF
TGCAGCGTGGGACAGTCAGATGGCTACACCTTC
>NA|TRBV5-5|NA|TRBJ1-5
CASSLAPGTAIRAQHF
TGTGCCAGCAGCTTGGCCCCCGGGACCGCTATCAGGGCCCAGCATTTT
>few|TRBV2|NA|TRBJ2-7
CASYQTGTYEQYF
TGTGCCAGCTACCAGACTGGCACCTACGAGCAGTACTTC
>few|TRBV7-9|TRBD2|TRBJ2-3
CAAGSAGGPFGGTDTQYF
TGTGCCGCCGGGTCAGCGGGAGGACCTTTTGGGGGCACAGATACGCAGTATTTT
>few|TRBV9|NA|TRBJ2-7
CASSPHVATRTYEQYF
TGTGCCAGCAGCCCCCATGTCGCAACCAGGACTTACGAGCAGTACTTC
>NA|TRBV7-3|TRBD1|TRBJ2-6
CASSRDRSSGANVLTF
TGTGCCAGCAGCCGGGACAGGTCCTCTGGGGCCAACGTCCTGACTTTC
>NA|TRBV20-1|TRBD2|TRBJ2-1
CSASPVVAGGLYNEQFF
TGCAGTGCTAGTCCCGTAGTAGCGGGAGGCTTATACAATGAGCAGTTCTTC
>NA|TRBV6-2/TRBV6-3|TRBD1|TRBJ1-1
CASSLRTGDVSTEAFF
TGTGCCAGCAGTCTAAGGACAGGGGACGTCAGCACTGAAGCTTTCTTT
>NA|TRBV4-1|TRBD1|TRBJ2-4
CASSQVRGPRNIQYF
TGCGCCAGCAGCCAAGTCAGGGGGCCCCGAAACATTCAGTACTTC
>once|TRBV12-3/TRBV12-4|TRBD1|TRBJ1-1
CASRFWTGGNTEAFF
TGTGCCAGCAGATTCTGGACAGGGGGGAACACTGAAGCTTTCTTT
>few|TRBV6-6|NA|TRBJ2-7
CASSYGNGYEQYF
TGTGCCAGCAGTTACGGTAACGGCTACGAGCAGTACTTC